The clone carrying this T cell receptor beta chain was detected a few times. What it recognizes is unknown. This specimen includes other DNA sequences encoding the same CDR3. In the CD4+ fraction, cells were divided into CD45RA+ naive and CD45RA-negative memory subsets. Germline CDR1 SGHRS, CDR2 YFSETQ. The V end lost 1 base, the J end lost 4 bases, and 6 bases lay between the germline ends. CDR3 length: 12 amino acids. Every subset's genomic DNA went evenly onto several immunoSEQ plates. Sequencing was performed with immunoSEQ multiplex PCR; in TCRdb, only in-frame clones are kept and a portion is missing. In the table there are 2 million to 3 million clones, over 85% of which are singletons. The data originate from a study of shared clonotypes between healthy human individuals. Study findings and constraints: What naive subsets generally showed was a larger estimated richness than memory subsets showed.

V and J are TRBV5-1 and TRBJ2-7; D gene unclear. Sequenced material: naive CD4+ T cells from PBMCs. The subset is: CD45RA+ positively selected. The source of this sequence is a man younger than 35 in good health. Some clones in this sample may be carry-over from other donors' samples. The CDR3 protein is CASSLLGYEQYF. CDR3 DNA sequence: TGCGCCAGCAGCTTGTTGGGGTACGAGCAGTACTTC.